This note documents a single T cell receptor (beta chain) sequence. Sequencing used immunoSEQ multiplex PCR; TCRdb keeps in-frame clones, though not all of them. Of about 110,000 clones listed, about nine tenths are singletons. V lost 5 bases and J lost 4, with 15 bases in between. The germline V gene encodes CDR1 MNHEY and CDR2 SMNVEV (reference sequence). The CDR3 totals 16 residues. The data stem from a study of control samples from healthy donors and cancer patients. The chain uses TRBV27 and TRBJ1-6; D is ambiguous. The sequence derives from a human donor in good health. The donor label of this sample is uncertain. The sequenced sample was blood. The chain's CDR3 is CASSPRLGLYNSPLHF. The CDR3 DNA is TGTGCCAGCAGTCCACGCCTAGGGCTTTATAATTCACCCCTCCACTTT.